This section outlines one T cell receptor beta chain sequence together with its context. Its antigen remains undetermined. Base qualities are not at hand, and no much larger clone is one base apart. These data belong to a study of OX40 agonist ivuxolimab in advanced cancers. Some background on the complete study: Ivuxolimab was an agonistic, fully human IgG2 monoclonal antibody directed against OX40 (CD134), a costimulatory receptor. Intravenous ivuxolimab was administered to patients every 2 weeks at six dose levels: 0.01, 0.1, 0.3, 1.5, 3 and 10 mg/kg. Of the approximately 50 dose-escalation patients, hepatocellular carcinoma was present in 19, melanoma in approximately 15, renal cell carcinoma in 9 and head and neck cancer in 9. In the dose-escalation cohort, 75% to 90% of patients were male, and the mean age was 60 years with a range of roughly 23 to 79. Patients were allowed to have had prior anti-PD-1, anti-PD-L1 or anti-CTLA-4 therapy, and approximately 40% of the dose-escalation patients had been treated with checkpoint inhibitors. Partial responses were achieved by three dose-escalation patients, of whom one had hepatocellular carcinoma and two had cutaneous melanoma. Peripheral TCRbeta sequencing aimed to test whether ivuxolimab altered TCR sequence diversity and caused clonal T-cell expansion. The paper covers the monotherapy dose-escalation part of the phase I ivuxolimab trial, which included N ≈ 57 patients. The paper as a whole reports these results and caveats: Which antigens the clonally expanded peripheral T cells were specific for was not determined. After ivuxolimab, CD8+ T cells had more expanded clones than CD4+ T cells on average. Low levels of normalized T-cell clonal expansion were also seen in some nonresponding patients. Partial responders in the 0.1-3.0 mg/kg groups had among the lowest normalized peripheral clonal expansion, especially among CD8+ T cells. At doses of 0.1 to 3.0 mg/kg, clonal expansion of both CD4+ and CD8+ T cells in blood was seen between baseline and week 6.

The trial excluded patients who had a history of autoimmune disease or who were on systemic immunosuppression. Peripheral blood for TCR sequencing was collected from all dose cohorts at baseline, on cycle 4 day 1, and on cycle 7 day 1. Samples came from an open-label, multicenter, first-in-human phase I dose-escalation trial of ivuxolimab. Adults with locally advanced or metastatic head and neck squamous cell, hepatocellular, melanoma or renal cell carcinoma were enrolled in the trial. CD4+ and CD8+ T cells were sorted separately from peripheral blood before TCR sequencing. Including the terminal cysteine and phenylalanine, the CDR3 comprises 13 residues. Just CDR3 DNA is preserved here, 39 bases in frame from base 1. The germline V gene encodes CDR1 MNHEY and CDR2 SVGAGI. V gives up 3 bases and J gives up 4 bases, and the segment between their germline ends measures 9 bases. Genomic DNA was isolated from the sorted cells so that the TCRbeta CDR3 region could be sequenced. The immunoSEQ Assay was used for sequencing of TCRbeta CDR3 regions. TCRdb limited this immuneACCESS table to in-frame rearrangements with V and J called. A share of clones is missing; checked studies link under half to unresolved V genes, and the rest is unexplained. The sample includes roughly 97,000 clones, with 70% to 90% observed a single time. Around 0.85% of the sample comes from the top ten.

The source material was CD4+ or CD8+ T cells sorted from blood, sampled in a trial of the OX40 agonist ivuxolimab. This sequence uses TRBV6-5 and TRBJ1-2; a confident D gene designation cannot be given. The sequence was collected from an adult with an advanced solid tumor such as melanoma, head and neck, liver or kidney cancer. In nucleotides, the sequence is TGTGCCAGCAGTTATGACGGTGTCTATGGCTACACCTTC. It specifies CASSYDGVYGYTF.